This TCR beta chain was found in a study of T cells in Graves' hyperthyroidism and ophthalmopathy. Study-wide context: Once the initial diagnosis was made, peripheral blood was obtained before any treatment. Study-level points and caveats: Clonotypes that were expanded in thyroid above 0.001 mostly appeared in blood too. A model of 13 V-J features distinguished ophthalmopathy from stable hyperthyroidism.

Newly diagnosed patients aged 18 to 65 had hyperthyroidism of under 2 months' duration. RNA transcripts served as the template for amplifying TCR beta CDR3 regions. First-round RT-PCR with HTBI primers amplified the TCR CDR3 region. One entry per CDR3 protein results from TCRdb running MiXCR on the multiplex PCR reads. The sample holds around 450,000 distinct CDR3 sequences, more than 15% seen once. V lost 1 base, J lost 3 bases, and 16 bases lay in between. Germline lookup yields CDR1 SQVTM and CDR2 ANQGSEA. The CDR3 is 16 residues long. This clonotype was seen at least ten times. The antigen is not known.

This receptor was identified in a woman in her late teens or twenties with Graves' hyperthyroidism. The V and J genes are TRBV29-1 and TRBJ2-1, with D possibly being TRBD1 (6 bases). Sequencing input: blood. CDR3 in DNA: TGCAGCGTTGAAGTTGGGGGCAGGGTCGACTACAATGAGCAGTTCTTC. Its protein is CSVEVGGRVDYNEQFF.